This T cell receptor (beta chain) was found in a study of blood T cell repertoires in COVID-19. Study in general: In each case, the material was cDNA or gDNA derived from T cells, B-cell-depleted T cells, or PBMCs.

Germline CDR1 is SGHNT and CDR2 is YYREEE (reference sequence). With 0 bases removed from V and 1 base from J, the gap between germline ends came to 10 bases. The length of the CDR3 is 16 residues. Per the original data handling: Reference gene primer amplification gave estimated nucleated cell counts. Sequenced by immunoSEQ multiplex PCR; TCRdb stores in-frame clones only, minus some. V, J and clone size are those of that table, while D and trimming were read from the DNA. The sample shows approximately 350,000 clones, approximately 88% of them seen only once. This TCR came from a middle-aged man with acute or convalescent COVID-19. The gene calls are TRBV5-4 and TRBJ2-2; a possible D gene is TRBD1 (5 bases). The sample taken for sequencing was peripheral blood. CDR3 sequence reads: CASSLEQGQNTGELFF. The CDR3 bases are TGTGCCAGCAGCTTGGAGCAGGGCCAGAACACCGGGGAGCTGTTTTTT. Looking up the rest from reference TRBV5-4 and TRBJ2-2 gives the full variable domain: ETGVTQSPTHLIKTRGQQVTLRCSSQSGHNTVSWYQQALGQGPQFIFQYYREEENGRGNFPPRFSGLQFPNYSSELNVNALELDDSALYLCASSLEQGQNTGELFFGEGSRLTVL.